The next 7 T cell receptor beta chains were all read from a single sample in a study of blood T cells in healthy people across ages (dated by TCRdb to about 2015). Library preparation used 5' RACE. The sequencing machine was an Illumina HiSeq 2500. A second PCR of roughly 6 to 12 cycles was run with a J-beta primer mix and a sample-barcoded 5' primer. TCRdb reprocessed the public reads (quality trimming at Q25 with fastp, clone calling with MiXCR) and kept in-frame beta chains. Identical CDR3 protein sequences are pooled into one entry, listed with their most common genes and DNA. The sample table holds approximately 600,000 distinct CDR3 sequences, of which roughly 53% were seen once. Over 35% of the sample is in the top ten clones. Sample: blood. The receptor source for this set is a man between 60 and 75 years old in good health.

This clonotype was seen at least ten times. V gene TRBV20-1 combines with J gene TRBJ2-3; D gene uncertain. CDR1 DFQATT and CDR2 SNEGSKA come from the germline V gene (reference sequence). Trimming left V 3 bases short and J 9 bases short, with 13 bases between. This CDR3 has 12 residues. Written as DNA, the CDR3 is TGCAGTGCTAGGAGCCCGGGTCCGACGCAGTATTTT. The encoded protein is CSARSPGPTQYF.

The V call is TRBV7-6, the J call TRBJ2-1; TRBD2 matches at 9 bases. V was clipped by 0 bases and J by 4 bases; unmatched bases: 7. Germline CDR1 is SGHVS and CDR2 is FNYEAQ. The CDR3 contains 17 residues. The CDR3 DNA follows: TGTGCCAGCAGCTTAGCGCCAGTGGCGGGGGGGTACAATGAGCAGTTCTTC. This codes for CASSLAPVAGGYNEQFF.

The sample holds a few counts of this clonotype. This rearrangement joins TRBV10-1 to TRBJ2-5, with TRBD2 identical over 11 bases. The CDR3 contains 16 residues. Germline values: CDR1 WNHNN, CDR2 SYGVQD (reference sequence). Unmatched junction bases numbered 7, after V lost 5 bases and J lost 2 bases. The CDR3 nucleotides read TGCGCCAGCAGTTCCCTCACTAGCGGGGGTCAAGAGACCCAGTACTTC. Translating it yields CASSSLTSGGQETQYF.

This rearrangement joins TRBV9 to TRBJ2-7, with TRBD2 matching 10 bases. From germline, CDR1 is SGDLS and CDR2 YYNGEE. There are 15 residues in the CDR3. V was pared by 2 bases and J by 6 bases, with 8 bases of the junction left unmatched. The CDR3 DNA reads as TGTGCCAGCAGCGTTGCTAGCGGGGGACGTTTCGAGCAGTACTTC. Translated, it gives CASSVASGGRFEQYF.

The chain recombines TRBV18 with TRBJ1-6; 9 positions agree with TRBD1. Trimming removed 3 bases from V and 0 bases from J; junction bases left unmatched: 3. The germline V gene has CDR1 KGHSH and CDR2 LQKENI. The CDR3 is 17 amino acids. The CDR3 spells CASSPTGGGSYNSPLHF. CDR3 DNA: TGTGCCAGCTCACCGACAGGGGGGGGCTCCTATAATTCACCCCTCCACTTT.

The chain links TRBV25-1 to TRBJ2-4; D is unclear. The better agreement between TRBJ2-7 and the DNA end casts doubt on the J call. The germline V gene has CDR1 MGHDK and CDR2 SYGVNS. This CDR3 has 13 amino acids. In DNA, the CDR3 is TGTGCCAGCAGGGCGCCAACCTCCTACGAGCAGTACTTC. Translating gives CASRAPTSYEQYF.

V and J are TRBV14 and TRBJ2-5; D not resolved. The CDR3 has 14 residues. V lost 0 bases and J lost 7, with 12 bases in between. Germline loops: CDR1 SGHDN, CDR2 FVKESK. The chain's CDR3 is CASSQDMSYGTQYF. Here the CDR3 DNA reads TGTGCCAGCAGCCAAGATATGAGTTATGGGACCCAGTACTTC.